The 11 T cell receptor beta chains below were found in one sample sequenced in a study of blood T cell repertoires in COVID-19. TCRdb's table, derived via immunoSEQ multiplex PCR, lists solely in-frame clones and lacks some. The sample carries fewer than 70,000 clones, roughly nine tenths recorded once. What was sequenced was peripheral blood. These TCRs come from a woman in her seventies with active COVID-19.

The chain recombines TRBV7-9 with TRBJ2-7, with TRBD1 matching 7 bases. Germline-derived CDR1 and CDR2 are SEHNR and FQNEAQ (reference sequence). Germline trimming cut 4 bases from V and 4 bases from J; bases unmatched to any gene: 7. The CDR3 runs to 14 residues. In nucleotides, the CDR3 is TGTGCCAGCAGCTCCGACAGGGAAGGTTACGAGCAGTACTTC. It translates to CASSSDREGYEQYF.

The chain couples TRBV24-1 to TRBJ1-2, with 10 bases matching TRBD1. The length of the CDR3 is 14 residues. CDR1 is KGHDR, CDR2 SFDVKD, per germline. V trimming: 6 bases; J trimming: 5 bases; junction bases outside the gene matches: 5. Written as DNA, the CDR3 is TGTGCCACCAGTCGGACAGGGGGGGGGTATGGCTACACCTTC. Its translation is CATSRTGGGYGYTF.

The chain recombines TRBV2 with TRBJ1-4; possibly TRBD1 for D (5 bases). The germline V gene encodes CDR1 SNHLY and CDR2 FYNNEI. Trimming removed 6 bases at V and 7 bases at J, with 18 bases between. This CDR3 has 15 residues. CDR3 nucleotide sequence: TGTGCCAGCAGAGACCGGAGGGGCCTGAGTGAAAAACTGTTTTTT. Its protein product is CASRDRRGLSEKLFF.

Written as DNA, the CDR3 is TGTGCCAGCAGCTACGGGACAGGGCCCCGGCACGAGCAGTTCTTC. This sequence encodes CASSYGTGPRHEQFF. The chain is built from TRBV5-6 and TRBJ2-1; 9 bases map to TRBD1. V was clipped by 3 bases and J by 10 bases; unmatched bases: 11. The germline V gene encodes CDR1 SGHDT and CDR2 YYEEEE. The CDR3 totals 15 residues. The entire variable domain, with the rest obtained from reference TRBV5-6 and TRBJ2-1, is as follows: DAGVTQSPTHLIKTRGQQVTLRCSPKSGHDTVSWYQQALGQGPQFIFQYYEEEERQRGNFPDRFSGHQFPNYSSELNVNALLLGDSALYLCASSYGTGPRHEQFFGPGTRLTVL.

As DNA, the CDR3 is TGCGCCAGCAGCCAACCGGGACAGACATTTAATCAGCCCCAGCATTTT. Translation: CASSQPGQTFNQPQHF. The J gene is TRBJ1-5, the V gene TRBV4-1; TRBD1 agrees at 7 bases. V shed 2 bases and J 4 bases; nucleotides not matched to a gene: 8. CDR1 and CDR2 from the germline V gene are MGHRA and YSYEKL. This CDR3 contains 16 residues.

The CDR3 spells CSVAVYYGYTF. The CDR3 DNA follows: TGCAGTGTTGCGGTTTACTATGGCTACACCTTC. The chain carries TRBV20-1 and TRBJ1-2; D gene uncertain. V dropped 7 bases and J dropped 3 bases, with 9 bases sitting between them. This CDR3 region has 11 residues. Germline V gives CDR1 DFQATT, CDR2 SNEGSKA (reference sequence).

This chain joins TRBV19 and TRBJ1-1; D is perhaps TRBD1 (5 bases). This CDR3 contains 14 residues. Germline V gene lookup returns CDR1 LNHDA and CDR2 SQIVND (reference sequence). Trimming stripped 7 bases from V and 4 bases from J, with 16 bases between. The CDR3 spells CASTPDTRFTEAFF. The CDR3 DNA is TGTGCCAGTACCCCGGACACCCGTTTCACTGAAGCTTTCTTT.

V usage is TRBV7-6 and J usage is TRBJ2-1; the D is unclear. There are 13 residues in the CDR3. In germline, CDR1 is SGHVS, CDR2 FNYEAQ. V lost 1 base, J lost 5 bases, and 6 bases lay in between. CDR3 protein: CASSLDQNNEQFF. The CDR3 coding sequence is TGTGCCAGCAGCTTAGACCAGAACAATGAGCAGTTCTTC.

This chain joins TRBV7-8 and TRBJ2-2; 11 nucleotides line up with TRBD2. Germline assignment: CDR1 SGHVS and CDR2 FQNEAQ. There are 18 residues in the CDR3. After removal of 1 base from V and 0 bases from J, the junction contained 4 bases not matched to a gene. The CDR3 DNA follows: TGTGCCAGCAGCTTAGTGGGACTAGCGGCGGCGAACACCGGGGAGCTGTTTTTT. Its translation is CASSLVGLAAANTGELFF.

CDR3 in amino acids: CASSRDRTGTDTQYF. CDR3 bases: TGTGCCAGTAGCCGGGACAGGACCGGCACAGATACGCAGTATTTT. The V call is TRBV19, the J call TRBJ2-3, with TRBD1 identical over 8 bases. CDR1 and CDR2 from the germline V gene are LNHDA and SQIVND (reference sequence). The V gene end was trimmed by 6 bases and the J gene end by 1 base; junction bases not matched to a gene: 6. CDR3 length: 15 amino acids. Drawing the rest from reference TRBV19 and TRBJ2-3, the complete variable domain is DGGITQSPKYLFRKEGQNVTLSCEQNLNHDAMYWYRQDPGQGLRLIYYSQIVNDFQKGDIAEGYSVSREKKESFPLTVTSAQKNPTAFYLCASSRDRTGTDTQYFGPGTRLTVL.

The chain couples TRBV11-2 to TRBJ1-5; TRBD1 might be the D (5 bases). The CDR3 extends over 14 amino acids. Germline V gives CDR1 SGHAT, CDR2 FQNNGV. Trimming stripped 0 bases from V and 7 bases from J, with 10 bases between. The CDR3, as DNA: TGTGCCAGCAGCTTAGACAGGGAAGGACAGCCCCAGCATTTT. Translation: CASSLDREGQPQHF.